These T cell receptor beta chains were read from a single sample in a study of Graves' ophthalmopathy and Graves' hyperthyroidism. Each CDR3 protein is one row after TCRdb ran MiXCR on the multiplex PCR reads. Of some 400,000 distinct CDR3 sequences detected, 15% to 20% appear once; the ten largest clones hold approximately 1.4%. Sequenced input: peripheral blood. The receptors were sampled from a woman between 18 and 30 years old with Graves' ophthalmopathy. CDR3s include the opening cysteine and the closing phenylalanine or tryptophan. The D gene is left open where the match is weak. Expanded clones get a size class; other rows say once, few or many, or leave the size out.

v_call: TRBV3-1; j_call: TRBJ1-5; d_call: TRBD1; clone_size: -; cdr3_aa: CASSEGGAGNQPQHF; cdr3_nt: TGTGCCAGCAGCGAAGGGGGCGCTGGCAATCAGCCCCAGCATTTT
v_call: TRBV12-3/TRBV12-4; j_call: TRBJ1-1; d_call: -; clone_size: -; cdr3_aa: CASSGGLSNTEAFF; cdr3_nt: TGTGCCAGCAGCGGGGGACTTTCGAACACTGAAGCTTTCTTT
v_call: TRBV7-8; j_call: TRBJ1-1; d_call: -; clone_size: many; cdr3_aa: CASSFRESTEAFF; cdr3_nt: TGTGCCAGCAGCTTTAGGGAGAGCACTGAAGCTTTCTTT
v_call: TRBV25-1; j_call: TRBJ1-1; d_call: -; clone_size: -; cdr3_aa: CASSAYGEAFF; cdr3_nt: TGTGCCAGCAGTGCCTATGGTGAAGCTTTCTTT
v_call: TRBV19; j_call: TRBJ2-7; d_call: TRBD1; clone_size: many; cdr3_aa: CASRDRAYHEQYF; cdr3_nt: TGTGCCAGTAGAGACAGGGCATACCACGAGCAGTACTTC
v_call: TRBV6-5; j_call: TRBJ2-5; d_call: TRBD1; clone_size: -; cdr3_aa: CASSTDRAETQYF; cdr3_nt: TGTGCCAGCAGTACCGACAGGGCTGAGACCCAGTACTTC
v_call: TRBV6-5; j_call: TRBJ1-1; d_call: -; clone_size: many; cdr3_aa: CASSSITAMNTEAFF; cdr3_nt: TGTGCCAGCAGTTCTATCACTGCAATGAACACTGAAGCTTTCTTT
v_call: TRBV7-8; j_call: TRBJ1-5; d_call: TRBD1; clone_size: many; cdr3_aa: CASSLTVRGQGNQPQHF; cdr3_nt: TGTGCCAGCAGCTTAACGGTTCGGGGACAGGGTAATCAGCCCCAGCATTTT
v_call: TRBV6-5; j_call: TRBJ2-7; d_call: -; clone_size: many; cdr3_aa: CASSPAGLPYYEQYF; cdr3_nt: TGTGCCAGCAGTCCCGCCGGACTACCGTACTACGAGCAGTACTTC
v_call: TRBV7-3; j_call: TRBJ1-2; d_call: TRBD1; clone_size: many; cdr3_aa: CASSLNGRGDGYTF; cdr3_nt: TGTGCCAGCAGCTTAAATGGCAGGGGGGATGGCTACACCTTC
v_call: TRBV10-3; j_call: TRBJ1-1; d_call: -; clone_size: -; cdr3_aa: CAISERPGNSEAFF; cdr3_nt: TGTGCCATCAGTGAACGCCCGGGTAACTCTGAAGCTTTCTTT
v_call: TRBV20-1; j_call: TRBJ1-1; d_call: -; clone_size: many; cdr3_aa: CSATLLWVGFSNTEAFF; cdr3_nt: TGCAGTGCTACCCTATTGTGGGTAGGTTTCTCGAACACTGAAGCTTTCTTT
v_call: TRBV2; j_call: TRBJ1-5; d_call: -; clone_size: many; cdr3_aa: CASSYRAEPQHF; cdr3_nt: TGTGCCAGCAGTTACCGTGCGGAGCCCCAGCATTTT
v_call: TRBV29-1; j_call: TRBJ1-1; d_call: -; clone_size: many; cdr3_aa: CSVRRPTGTGAFF; cdr3_nt: TGCAGCGTGAGGAGACCCACAGGGACGGGAGCTTTCTTT
v_call: TRBV11-2; j_call: TRBJ2-5; d_call: TRBD2; clone_size: -; cdr3_aa: CASSLDPPGTSGQETQYF; cdr3_nt: TGTGCCAGCAGCTTAGATCCTCCCGGGACTAGCGGACAAGAGACCCAGTACTTC
v_call: TRBV12-3/TRBV12-4; j_call: TRBJ2-5; d_call: -; clone_size: -; cdr3_aa: CASSFGQTTQETQYF; cdr3_nt: TGTGCCAGCAGTTTCGGACAGACGACTCAAGAGACCCAGTACTTC
v_call: TRBV6-1; j_call: TRBJ2-7; d_call: -; clone_size: -; cdr3_aa: CATREERDTYEQYF; cdr3_nt: TGTGCCACCAGGGAGGAGCGGGACACCTACGAGCAGTACTTC
v_call: TRBV6-2/TRBV6-3; j_call: TRBJ2-1; d_call: -; clone_size: many; cdr3_aa: CASSYPAGLSYNEQFF; cdr3_nt: TGTGCCAGCAGTTACCCGGCGGGGCTCTCCTACAATGAGCAGTTCTTC
v_call: TRBV6-5; j_call: TRBJ1-2; d_call: -; clone_size: many; cdr3_aa: CASTTVEAYGYTF; cdr3_nt: TGTGCCAGCACCACAGTAGAAGCCTATGGCTACACCTTC
v_call: TRBV20-1; j_call: TRBJ2-7; d_call: TRBD2; clone_size: few; cdr3_aa: CSARDGTSGTKEQYF; cdr3_nt: TGCAGTGCTAGAGATGGAACTAGCGGGACCAAAGAGCAGTACTTC
v_call: TRBV27; j_call: TRBJ1-3; d_call: -; clone_size: many; cdr3_aa: CASSPGRAVSGNTIYF; cdr3_nt: TGTGCCAGCAGTCCCGGCCGGGCGGTCTCTGGAAACACCATATATTTT
v_call: TRBV12-3/TRBV12-4; j_call: TRBJ2-6; d_call: -; clone_size: many; cdr3_aa: CASRSRESGANVLTF; cdr3_nt: TGTGCCAGCAGATCCAGGGAATCTGGGGCCAACGTCCTGACTTTC
v_call: TRBV6-1; j_call: TRBJ2-7; d_call: -; clone_size: many; cdr3_aa: CASSAGGPSYEQYF; cdr3_nt: TGTGCCAGCAGTGCCGGGGGTCCCTCCTACGAGCAGTACTTC
v_call: TRBV19; j_call: TRBJ1-5; d_call: -; clone_size: many; cdr3_aa: CASRGRGGTNQPQHF; cdr3_nt: TGTGCCAGTAGAGGTCGAGGGGGTACCAATCAGCCCCAGCATTTT
v_call: TRBV2; j_call: TRBJ1-1; d_call: -; clone_size: many; cdr3_aa: CASREQRNTEAFF; cdr3_nt: TGTGCCAGCAGAGAACAGCGGAACACTGAAGCTTTCTTT
v_call: TRBV5-1; j_call: TRBJ1-3; d_call: -; clone_size: many; cdr3_aa: CASSLVTGSSGNTIYF; cdr3_nt: TGCGCCAGCAGCTTGGTGACGGGCAGCTCTGGAAACACCATATATTTT
v_call: TRBV7-2; j_call: TRBJ2-7; d_call: -; clone_size: many; cdr3_aa: CASSLGARPGRDEQYF; cdr3_nt: TGTGCCAGCAGCTTAGGGGCACGTCCGGGGCGCGACGAGCAGTACTTC
v_call: TRBV30; j_call: TRBJ1-2; d_call: -; clone_size: many; cdr3_aa: CAWSVGGYGYTF; cdr3_nt: TGTGCCTGGAGTGTTGGAGGCTATGGCTACACCTTC
v_call: TRBV20-1; j_call: TRBJ1-1; d_call: -; clone_size: many; cdr3_aa: CSASWTFF; cdr3_nt: TGCAGTGCTAGTTGGACTTTCTTT
v_call: TRBV2; j_call: TRBJ1-1; d_call: -; clone_size: many; cdr3_aa: CASRPTRANRAGTEAFF; cdr3_nt: TGTGCCAGCAGGCCCACCAGGGCCAACAGGGCGGGCACTGAAGCTTTCTTT
v_call: TRBV6-2/TRBV6-3; j_call: TRBJ2-5; d_call: -; clone_size: once; cdr3_aa: CASSYPGTQEETQYF; cdr3_nt: TGTGCCAGCAGTTACCCCGGGACCCAAGAAGAGACCCAGTACTTC
v_call: TRBV11-2; j_call: TRBJ2-7; d_call: TRBD2; clone_size: many; cdr3_aa: CASSRKAGRSSYEQYF; cdr3_nt: TGTGCCAGCAGCCGGAAAGCGGGAAGGAGCTCCTACGAGCAGTACTTC
v_call: TRBV11-2; j_call: TRBJ1-1; d_call: -; clone_size: many; cdr3_aa: CASSHMFGPPEAFF; cdr3_nt: TGTGCCAGCAGCCACATGTTCGGGCCGCCGGAAGCTTTCTTT
v_call: TRBV12-3/TRBV12-4; j_call: TRBJ2-7; d_call: -; clone_size: many; cdr3_aa: CASSYHRDQRREQYF; cdr3_nt: TGTGCCAGCAGTTACCACAGGGATCAACGGAGAGAGCAGTACTTC
v_call: TRBV13; j_call: TRBJ2-5; d_call: TRBD1; clone_size: -; cdr3_aa: CATSERTGGRETQYF; cdr3_nt: TGTGCCACCAGTGAACGGACAGGGGGGAGAGAGACCCAGTACTTC
v_call: TRBV2; j_call: TRBJ2-6; d_call: -; clone_size: many; cdr3_aa: CASSAGRSSGANVLTF; cdr3_nt: TGTGCCAGCAGCGCAGGACGGTCCTCTGGGGCCAACGTCCTGACTTTC
v_call: TRBV9; j_call: TRBJ1-2; d_call: TRBD1; clone_size: many; cdr3_aa: CASSARGDYGYTF; cdr3_nt: TGTGCCAGCAGCGCCAGGGGGGACTATGGCTACACCTTC
v_call: TRBV28; j_call: TRBJ1-3; d_call: -; clone_size: many; cdr3_aa: CASSFVSTPAGGNTIYF; cdr3_nt: TGTGCCAGCAGTTTCGTTTCGACACCGGCCGGTGGAAACACCATATATTTT
v_call: TRBV10-2; j_call: TRBJ2-5; d_call: -; clone_size: many; cdr3_aa: CASSERAAQRMVETQYF; cdr3_nt: TGCGCCAGCAGTGAGAGAGCCGCACAGAGAATGGTCGAGACCCAGTACTTC
v_call: TRBV20-1; j_call: TRBJ2-7; d_call: TRBD2; clone_size: many; cdr3_aa: CSARGSGGTLSYEQYF; cdr3_nt: TGCAGTGCTAGGGGAAGCGGGGGGACTCTTTCCTACGAGCAGTACTTC
v_call: TRBV29-1; j_call: TRBJ1-5; d_call: TRBD1; clone_size: many; cdr3_aa: CSVESSSARDRGQGNNQPQHF; cdr3_nt: TGCAGCGTTGAATCCTCTTCGGCCCGGGACAGGGGGCAGGGGAACAATCAGCCCCAGCATTTT
v_call: TRBV15; j_call: TRBJ2-5; d_call: TRBD2; clone_size: many; cdr3_aa: CATSRDPASGQETQYF; cdr3_nt: TGTGCCACCAGCAGAGATCCGGCTAGCGGTCAAGAGACCCAGTACTTC
v_call: TRBV20-1; j_call: TRBJ2-5; d_call: -; clone_size: many; cdr3_aa: CSARGGGGGETQYF; cdr3_nt: TGCAGTGCTAGAGGCGGAGGGGGGGGAGAGACCCAGTACTTC
v_call: TRBV27; j_call: TRBJ1-1; d_call: -; clone_size: many; cdr3_aa: CASSIYRDTEAFF; cdr3_nt: TGTGCCAGCAGTATATACAGGGACACTGAAGCTTTCTTT
v_call: TRBV7-9; j_call: TRBJ2-5; d_call: -; clone_size: few; cdr3_aa: CASSLLTGFQETQYF; cdr3_nt: TGTGCCAGCAGCTTATTAACCGGGTTCCAAGAGACCCAGTACTTC
v_call: TRBV4-2; j_call: TRBJ2-3; d_call: TRBD2; clone_size: many; cdr3_aa: CASSQVLAGGPTDTQYF; cdr3_nt: TGTGCCAGCAGCCAAGTGTTAGCGGGGGGACCCACAGATACGCAGTATTTT
v_call: TRBV7-2; j_call: TRBJ2-7; d_call: -; clone_size: many; cdr3_aa: CASSLGGANEQYF; cdr3_nt: TGTGCCAGCAGCTTAGGGGGGGCAAATGAGCAGTACTTC
v_call: TRBV24-1; j_call: TRBJ1-5; d_call: -; clone_size: many; cdr3_aa: CATSGPLSQPQHF; cdr3_nt: TGTGCCACCAGTGGGCCCCTCAGTCAGCCCCAGCATTTT
v_call: TRBV30; j_call: TRBJ1-5; d_call: -; clone_size: many; cdr3_aa: CAWSVRGRVLVRPQHF; cdr3_nt: TGTGCCTGGAGTGTTCGCGGACGGGTCCTTGTAAGGCCCCAGCATTTT
v_call: TRBV12-3/TRBV12-4; j_call: TRBJ2-7; d_call: -; clone_size: many; cdr3_aa: CASTRGVGPYEQYF; cdr3_nt: TGTGCCAGCACCCGAGGGGTGGGACCCTACGAGCAGTACTTC
v_call: TRBV3-1; j_call: TRBJ1-5; d_call: -; clone_size: many; cdr3_aa: CASSQPGQPQHF; cdr3_nt: TGTGCCAGCAGCCAACCGGGGCAGCCCCAGCATTTT